A selection of T cell receptor beta chains follows, all from one sample in a study of T cells in tumors after PD-1 blockade. Sequencing used immunoSEQ multiplex PCR; TCRdb keeps in-frame clones, though not all of them. The repertoire holds 13,000 to 15,000 clones, with roughly 82% as singletons. The specimen was PBMCs, collected after anti-PD-1 treatment. All receptors derive from a human donor with basal cell carcinoma. Both conserved end residues are part of each CDR3. Some rows have no size entry. The others give once, few or many, or a class for an expanded clone.

v_call,clone_size,j_call,cdr3_aa
TRBV6-5,medium-sized,TRBJ2-6,CATETQGDGANVLTF
TRBV7-9,-,TRBJ2-5,CASDPGLAGVETQYF
TRBV4-1,-,TRBJ2-5,CASSQDGGQGKTQYF
TRBV7-2,-,TRBJ1-2,CASSLAVSWGYTF
TRBV4-3,-,TRBJ2-5,CASSQETGLGETQYF
TRBV27,-,TRBJ2-1,CASAGTSGVSDEQFF
TRBV9,few,TRBJ2-5,CASSVGQGVQETQYF
TRBV6-5,-,TRBJ1-3,CASSPDRENTIYF
TRBV18,-,TRBJ1-1,CASSASSKTAEAFF
TRBV27,-,TRBJ1-1,CASSLYSGTTEAFF
TRBV29-1,-,TRBJ2-2,CSAYRDPGELFF
TRBV18,-,TRBJ1-5,CASSDRGEQPQHF
TRBV7-2,-,TRBJ1-2,CASSTSRQGVDGYTF
TRBV20-1,few,TRBJ2-1,CSASTDRGEKNNEQFF
TRBV5-1,-,TRBJ1-2,CASSVGDRGPTTF
TRBV10-3,-,TRBJ2-7,CAISERGDSYEQYF
TRBV18,-,TRBJ2-7,CASSAGTGTYEQYF
TRBV9,-,TRBJ2-5,CASSGGYQETQYF
TRBV5-1,-,TRBJ1-2,CASSPGWSGSIYGYTF
TRBV7-2,medium-sized,TRBJ2-3,CASSLNPLATDTQYF
TRBV6-5,-,TRBJ2-1,CASSRLAGYNEQFF